The 21 T cell receptor beta chains listed next were all sequenced from one sample in a study of T cell repertoires in ileal Crohn's disease. Time point given: neoterminal ileum biopsy at postoperative endoscopy, about 6 months after surgery. Clones were sequenced by immunoSEQ multiplex PCR, and TCRdb holds only the in-frame ones, with some missing. The sample holds more than 60,000 clones, approximately 91% seen once. Sequencing was carried out using ileal tissue. All receptors come from an adult with Crohn's disease.

J is TRBJ2-1 and V is TRBV5-1, with TRBD1 as a possible D gene (6 bases). The CDR3 totals 16 residues. The germline CDR1 and CDR2 sequences are SGHRS and YFSETQ. Trimming took off 2 bases at V and 7 bases at J, with 19 bases between the two ends. CDR3 nucleotide sequence: TGCGCCAGCAGCTTCCAAATACAGGGTGTGGTGAATGAGCAGTTCTTC. It is translated as CASSFQIQGVVNEQFF.

V is TRBV11-1 and J is TRBJ2-2, with a weak D call TRBD1 (5 bases). The CDR3 is 13 residues long. V lost 2 bases to trimming and J lost 4 bases, with 5 bases between them. Germline loops: CDR1 SGHAT, CDR2 FQDESV (reference sequence). CDR3 DNA sequence: TGTGCCAGCAGCTTACAGGGCACCGGGGAGCTGTTTTTT. Translated, it gives CASSLQGTGELFF.

This clone was counted only a few times. V is TRBV6-1 and J is TRBJ2-1; 7 positions match TRBD2. This CDR3 comprises 14 residues. Germline lookup yields CDR1 MNHNS and CDR2 SASEGT. The junction had 9 bases not matched to a gene; V was cut back by 6 bases and J by 7 bases. CDR3 coding DNA: TGTGCCAGCAGCCTTCGGCAGGGAGGGAATGAGCAGTTCTTC. Its translation: CASSLRQGGNEQFF.

The V and J genes are TRBV27 and TRBJ2-5, with TRBD2 identical over 9 bases. Germline V gives CDR1 MNHEY, CDR2 SMNVEV (reference sequence). The CDR3 consists of 12 residues. V gave up 4 bases and J gave up 7 bases; unmatched junction bases: 1. The chain's CDR3 is CASSYSGGTQYF. The CDR3 DNA reads TGTGCCAGCAGTTATAGCGGGGGGACCCAGTACTTC.

The rearrangement joins TRBV28 to TRBJ1-3; D not certain. Germline lookup yields CDR1 MDHEN and CDR2 SYDVKM. Trimming left V 3 bases short and J 2 bases short, with 2 bases between. This CDR3 spans 12 amino acids. As DNA, the CDR3 is TGTGCCAGCAGTTTCACTGGAAACACCATATATTTT. Translated: CASSFTGNTIYF.

This rearrangement joins TRBV14 to TRBJ1-5, with TRBD1 identical over 11 bases. Germline lookup yields CDR1 SGHDN and CDR2 FVKESK. The CDR3 consists of 14 residues. The V segment lost 5 bases and the J segment 6 bases; nucleotides outside the gene matches: 3. The CDR3 region is CASSGQGAGQPQHF. CDR3 DNA: TGTGCCAGCAGCGGACAGGGGGCGGGTCAGCCCCAGCATTTT.

The CDR3 region has the DNA TGTGCCACCAGCAGCACTAAACTGTACAGGGGCGAGCAGTACTTC. Encoded protein: CATSSTKLYRGEQYF. The rearrangement uses TRBV15 and TRBJ2-7, with 7 positions matching TRBD1. The CDR3 covers 15 residues. V lost 3 bases to trimming and J lost 6 bases; unmatched junction nucleotides: 11. Per germline, CDR1 LNHNV and CDR2 YYDKDF (reference sequence).

The chain employs TRBV18 and TRBJ2-6; D remains unclear. Germline-derived CDR1 and CDR2 are KGHSH and LQKENI. The CDR3 runs to 14 residues. Trimming left V 6 bases short and J 1 base short, with 7 bases between. The CDR3 is CASSVDSGANVLTF. The CDR3 bases are TGTGCCAGCTCCGTAGATTCTGGGGCCAACGTCCTGACTTTC.

V and J are TRBV5-1 and TRBJ2-3; 7 bases agree with TRBD2. The V and J ends lost 2 bases and 3 bases, in that order; junction bases with no gene match: 0. This CDR3 spans 13 amino acids. Germline loops: CDR1 SGHRS, CDR2 YFSETQ. The CDR3 spells CASSLAGTDTQYF. In DNA form, the CDR3 reads TGCGCCAGCAGCTTAGCGGGGACAGATACGCAGTATTTT.

The chain is built from TRBV6-5 and TRBJ1-1; D ambiguous. The V end was cut by 7 bases, the J end by 10 bases, with 13 bases between. Germline CDR1 and CDR2: MNHEY and SVGAGI. The CDR3 sequence is 11 residues long. The CDR3 sequence: CASTQGGRAFF. In DNA form, the CDR3 reads TGTGCCAGCACCCAAGGAGGTAGAGCTTTCTTT.

The chain links TRBV6-1 to TRBJ2-7; a weak D match, TRBD1 (6 bases). The CDR3 is 12 residues long. Trimming shortened V by 6 bases and J by 3 bases, and 9 bases separated the two germline ends. Per the germline V gene, CDR1 is MNHNS and CDR2 is SASEGT. The CDR3 here is CASRLDSYEQYF. CDR3 nucleotide sequence: TGTGCCAGCAGGCTGGACAGCTACGAGCAGTACTTC.

This sequence joins TRBV11-2 and TRBJ1-5; tentative D call: TRBD1 (6 bases). CDR1 and CDR2 from the germline V gene are SGHAT and FQNNGV. The CDR3 runs 15 residues. V lost 4 bases, J lost 0 bases, and 10 bases lay in between. The CDR3 reads CASSSRDISNQPQHF. The CDR3 bases are TGTGCCAGCAGCTCCAGGGACATTAGCAATCAGCCCCAGCATTTT. Using reference TRBV11-2 and TRBJ1-5 for the parts outside the CDR3, the full variable domain is EAGVAQSPRYKIIEKRQSVAFWCNPISGHATLYWYQQILGQGPKLLIQFQNNGVVDDSQLPKDRFSAERLKGVDSTLKIQPAKLEDSAVYLCASSSRDISNQPQHFGDGTRLSIL.

This chain links TRBV20-1 with TRBJ1-1, with D unclear. CDR1 and CDR2 from the germline V gene are DFQATT and SNEGSKA (reference sequence). V shed 4 bases and J shed 4 bases, with 7 bases lying between them. This CDR3 is 11 amino acids long. CDR3: CSAMRSTEAFF. CDR3 bases: TGCAGTGCTATGCGTAGCACTGAAGCTTTCTTT.

The rearrangement links TRBV19 to TRBJ2-6, with a weak D call TRBD1 (6 bases). Per germline, CDR1 LNHDA and CDR2 SQIVND (reference sequence). The CDR3 runs 19 residues. Deletions cut 3 bases from V and 0 bases from J, with 18 bases between. DNA for the CDR3: TGTGCCAGTAGTATGGGTGGGGACACCCTAAGCTCTGGGGCCAACGTCCTGACTTTC. It is translated as CASSMGGDTLSSGANVLTF.

V usage is TRBV2 and J usage is TRBJ1-2, with D possibly matching TRBD1 (5 bases). Trimming took off 7 bases at V and 13 bases at J, with 19 bases between the two ends. There are 12 residues in the CDR3. Looked up from germline, CDR1 is SNHLY and CDR2 is FYNNEI. The CDR3 sequence is CASMDTFFGGTF. The DNA for the CDR3 is TGTGCCAGCATGGACACTTTTTTCGGGGGCACCTTC.

The J gene is TRBJ2-5, the V gene TRBV2; a possible D gene is TRBD2 (6 bases). Germline-derived CDR1 and CDR2 are SNHLY and FYNNEI. The CDR3 is 14 amino acids. Trimming took 10 bases from V and 4 from J, leaving 19 bases between them. The DNA for the CDR3 is TGTGCCACCGGGGTCGGGGGTAGCAGAGAGACCCAGTACTTC. Its translation is CATGVGGSRETQYF.

The rearrangement links TRBV11-2 to TRBJ1-1; no clear D gene. CDR1 is SGHAT and CDR2 is FQNNGV in the germline V gene. Trimming pared 2 bases from V and 1 base from J, leaving 11 bases between. The CDR3 consists of 15 residues. CDR3 DNA: TGTGCCAGCAGCTTAAGACACCTGGGGAACACTGAAGCTTTCTTT. It codes for CASSLRHLGNTEAFF.

This clone has just a few counts. The J gene is TRBJ1-4, the V gene TRBV18; a possible D gene is TRBD1 (6 bases). Germline values: CDR1 KGHSH, CDR2 LQKENI. The V end lost 1 base, the J end lost 5 bases, and 11 bases lay between the germline ends. This CDR3 contains 15 residues. The CDR3 region is CASSPRLDSNEKLFF. Here the CDR3 DNA reads TGTGCCAGCTCACCACGTTTGGACAGCAATGAAAAACTGTTTTTT.

This chain uses TRBV4-3 with TRBJ2-1; 7 positions match TRBD2. Germline V CDR1 and CDR2: LGHNA, YSLEER. The V segment lost 0 bases and the J segment 11 bases; nucleotides outside the gene matches: 16. CDR3 size: 17 residues. CDR3 DNA sequence: TGCGCCAGCAGCCAAGATTTAATGGGACTATTCAACCCAAAGCAGTTCTTC. It specifies CASSQDLMGLFNPKQFF.

The V gene is TRBV7-6, the J gene TRBJ2-2; D gene ambiguous. The CDR3 contains 14 residues. Per the germline V gene, CDR1 is SGHVS and CDR2 is FNYEAQ. V was pared by 5 bases and J by 1 base, with 8 bases between. The CDR3 sequence is CASSTSRNTGELFF. The CDR3 DNA is TGTGCCAGCAGCACCTCGCGGAACACCGGGGAGCTGTTTTTT.

This chain joins TRBV7-2 and TRBJ1-4, with 9 bases aligning to TRBD1. The V and J ends lost 4 bases and 7 bases, in that order; junction bases with no gene match: 7. The V gene's germline CDR1 is SGHTA and CDR2 FQGNSA. The CDR3 is 15 amino acids. The CDR3 is CASSSGGTGFEKLFF. For the CDR3, the DNA is TGTGCCAGCAGCTCTGGCGGGACAGGGTTTGAAAAACTGTTTTTT.